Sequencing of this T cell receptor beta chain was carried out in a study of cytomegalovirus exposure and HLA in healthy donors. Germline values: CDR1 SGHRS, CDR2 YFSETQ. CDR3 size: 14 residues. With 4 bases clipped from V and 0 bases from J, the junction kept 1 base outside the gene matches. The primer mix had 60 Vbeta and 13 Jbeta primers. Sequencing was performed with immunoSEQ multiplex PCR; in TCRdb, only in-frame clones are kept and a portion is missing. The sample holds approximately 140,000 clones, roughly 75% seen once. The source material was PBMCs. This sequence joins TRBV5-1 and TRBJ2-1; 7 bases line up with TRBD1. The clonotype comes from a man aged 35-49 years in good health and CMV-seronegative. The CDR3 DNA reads TGCGCCAGCAGCCCAGGGGGCTCCTACAATGAGCAGTTCTTC. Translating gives CASSPGGSYNEQFF.